Presented here are 29 T cell receptor beta chains from one specimen sequenced in a study of blood T cell repertoires in COVID-19. Clones were sequenced by immunoSEQ multiplex PCR, and TCRdb holds only the in-frame ones, with some missing. The profile shows approximately 490,000 clones, approximately 86% of them singletons. Sequenced: PBMCs or T cells enriched from blood (not recorded which). The receptors originated from an older woman who had recovered from COVID-19.

The chain has TRBV18 and TRBJ2-2; D is undetermined. Germline CDR1 and CDR2: KGHSH and LQKENI. The CDR3 sequence is 14 residues long. With 3 bases removed from V and 1 base from J, the gap between germline ends came to 6 bases. CDR3 residues: CASSPQENTGELFF. The DNA for the CDR3 is TGTGCCAGCTCACCGCAGGAGAACACCGGGGAGCTGTTTTTT.

In the case of this clone: Other DNA sequences in the same sample also yield this CDR3. The chain is built from TRBV11-2 and TRBJ2-3, with no clear D. Germline V gives CDR1 SGHAT, CDR2 FQNNGV. The CDR3 contains 12 residues. The V end lost 5 bases, the J end lost 0 bases, and 3 bases lay between the germline ends. The CDR3 reads CASSLSTDTQYF. In DNA form, the CDR3 reads TGTGCCAGCAGCCTGAGCACAGATACGCAGTATTTT.

J is TRBJ1-4 and V is TRBV30; no clear D gene. Germline V CDR1 and CDR2: GTSNPN, SVGIG (reference sequence). The CDR3 length is 13 residues. V was shortened by 3 bases and J by 6 bases, with 11 bases between the two germline ends. CDR3 amino acids: CAWSPNSYEKLFF. The DNA of the CDR3 is TGTGCCTGGAGCCCCAACAGCTATGAAAAACTGTTTTTT.

CDR3 in amino acids: CATSRGPDGYTF. The CDR3 DNA is TGTGCCACCTCCAGGGGGCCGGATGGCTACACCTTC. The V and J genes are TRBV24-1 and TRBJ1-2; 8 positions agree with TRBD1. From germline, CDR1 is KGHDR and CDR2 SFDVKD. CDR3 length: 12 residues. Unmatched junction bases numbered 5, after V lost 9 bases and J lost 6 bases.

This chain joins TRBV24-1 and TRBJ1-3; 9 positions agree with TRBD1. CDR1 is KGHDR and CDR2 is SFDVKD in the germline V gene. Germline trimming cut 9 bases from V and 0 bases from J; bases unmatched to any gene: 23. The CDR3 is 21 residues long. CDR3 sequence: CATDKFGQGNPSLISGNTIYF. The CDR3 nucleotides are TGTGCCACCGATAAATTTGGACAGGGGAACCCCAGCCTGATCTCTGGAAACACCATATATTTT.

This chain connects TRBV21-1 to TRBJ1-5. TRBV21-1 is annotated as a pseudogene. CDR3 size: 16 residues. The CDR3 region has the DNA TGTGCCAGCACCGAGGCGGGGGACGGTTGCAATCAGCCCCAGCATTTT. Translating it yields CASTEAGDGCNQPQHF.

The chain has TRBV27 and TRBJ2-7; maybe TRBD1 (5 bases). Germline-derived CDR1 and CDR2 are MNHEY and SMNVEV (reference sequence). Trimming removed 2 bases at V and 4 bases at J, with 6 bases between. The CDR3 contains 12 residues. The CDR3 loop reads CASSLRGYEQYF. DNA for the CDR3: TGTGCCAGCAGTTTAAGGGGTTACGAGCAGTACTTC.

This clone was recorded only once. The rearrangement links TRBV27 to TRBJ1-5; D ambiguous. Germline loops: CDR1 MNHEY, CDR2 SMNVEV (reference sequence). V gave up 5 bases and J gave up 3 bases, with 14 bases separating them. The CDR3 runs 15 residues. The CDR3 region has the DNA TGTGCCAGCAGTCCCAGCGGACTGTTCAATCAGCCCCAGCATTTT. Protein sequence: CASSPSGLFNQPQHF.

This clone appeared once. The J gene is TRBJ2-3, the V gene TRBV11-3, with 9 bases aligning to TRBD1. The germline CDR1 and CDR2 sequences are SGHNT and YENEEA. This CDR3 is 15 amino acids long. V gave up 5 bases and J gave up 2 bases; unmatched junction bases: 5. The CDR3 nucleotides are TGTGCCAGCAGCCCTGGGACAGGGTACACAGATACGCAGTATTTT. Protein sequence: CASSPGTGYTDTQYF.

This chain connects TRBV5-1 to TRBJ2-3, with 10 bases that match TRBD2. Germline values: CDR1 SGHRS, CDR2 YFSETQ. The J segment lost 5 bases and the V segment lost 2 bases, leaving 5 bases of the junction unmatched. This CDR3 region has 15 residues. The CDR3 coding sequence is TGCGCCAGCAGCTTAACTAGCGGGGCTGGAGATACGCAGTATTTT. Its translation is CASSLTSGAGDTQYF.

The table lists this clone with a count of one. The chain combines TRBV13 with TRBJ2-7; D remains ambiguous. The CDR3 is made up of 13 amino acids. CDR1 is PRHDT and CDR2 is FYEKMQ in the germline V gene (reference sequence). Between the trimmed V and J ends, which lost 0 bases and 6 bases, there was a span of 9 bases. The CDR3 DNA reads TGTGCCAGCAGCTTAGGCCTATCTCCCGAGCAGTACTTC. This translates into CASSLGLSPEQYF.

This chain links TRBV6-4 with TRBJ2-7; D is undetermined. The CDR3 is 10 amino acids. Germline V lookup: CDR1 MRHNA, CDR2 SNTAGT. Trimming pared 8 bases from V and 2 bases from J, leaving 4 bases between. As DNA, the CDR3 is TGTGCCAGCCATGCCTACGAGCAGTACGTC. This sequence encodes CASHAYEQYV.

V and J are TRBV7-2 and TRBJ2-1, with TRBD2 identical over 7 bases. Trimming at V came to 5 bases and at J to 4 bases, leaving 5 bases not matched to a gene. Germline V lookup: CDR1 SGHTA, CDR2 FQGNSA. This CDR3 region has 14 residues. This CDR3 reads CASSGEGTYNEQFF. CDR3 nucleotide sequence: TGTGCCAGCAGCGGGGAGGGGACTTACAATGAGCAGTTCTTC.

V usage is TRBV12-5 and J usage is TRBJ1-2; 8 bases agree with TRBD1. The germline V gene encodes CDR1 LGHNT and CDR2 FRNRAP. The CDR3 spans 15 residues. V lost 7 bases and J lost 8; bases outside the gene matches: 15. In DNA form, the CDR3 reads TGTGCTAGTGCCTCCACAGGGGGAGGCTTATTAGGCTACACCTTC. Translating gives CASASTGGGLLGYTF.

The rearrangement joins TRBV4-2 to TRBJ2-3, with no clear D. V gave up 0 bases and J gave up 2 bases, with 3 bases separating them. Germline V CDR1 and CDR2: LGHNA, YNFKEQ. There are 13 residues in the CDR3. The CDR3 sequence is CASSQDVTDTQYF. In nucleotides, the CDR3 is TGTGCCAGCAGCCAAGACGTCACAGATACGCAGTATTTT.

V gene TRBV4-1 combines with J gene TRBJ1-1; weak D call: TRBD1 (6 bases). Trimming took off 3 bases at V and 1 base at J, with 9 bases between the two ends. CDR1 and CDR2 from the germline V gene are MGHRA and YSYEKL. The CDR3 consists of 14 residues. The CDR3 DNA follows: TGCGCCAGCAGCCAGGGGACAACGAACACTGAAGCTTTCTTT. Translated, it gives CASSQGTTNTEAFF.

The chain couples TRBV19 to TRBJ1-5; D is undetermined. There are 13 residues in the CDR3. Per the germline V gene, CDR1 is LNHDA and CDR2 is SQIVND (reference sequence). Trimming pared 1 base from V and 7 bases from J, leaving 8 bases between. The CDR3, as DNA: TGTGCCAGTAGTATAGCCAGGTGGCAGCCCCAGCATTTT. This gives the protein CASSIARWQPQHF.

J is TRBJ1-2 and V is TRBV14, with D possibly TRBD1 on 6 matching bases. The CDR3 is made up of 13 amino acids. Germline V gene data show CDR1 as SGHDN and CDR2 as FVKESK. Trimming took off 1 base at V and 8 bases at J, with 11 bases between the two ends. CDR3 nucleotide sequence: TGTGCCAGCAGCCAAGGGACAGTTAGGGGCTACACCTTC. This gives the protein CASSQGTVRGYTF.

The chain employs TRBV4-1 and TRBJ2-7, with TRBD1 as a possible D gene (5 bases). CDR1 MGHRA and CDR2 YSYEKL come from the germline V gene. This CDR3 spans 15 amino acids. Trimming took 3 bases from V and 4 from J, leaving 16 bases between them. The CDR3, as DNA: TGCGCCAGCAGCCATTTTCAGACAGTCCCTTACGAGCAGTACTTC. This translates into CASSHFQTVPYEQYF.

The chain couples TRBV30 to TRBJ2-1, with D possibly matching TRBD2 (6 bases). The CDR3 spans 15 residues. Germline assignment: CDR1 GTSNPN and CDR2 SVGIG (reference sequence). The ends were cut back, 5 bases at V and 6 bases at J, with 20 bases in the middle. The CDR3 region is CAWARWLGGPNEQFF. In DNA form, the CDR3 reads TGTGCCTGGGCACGGTGGCTGGGGGGTCCCAATGAGCAGTTCTTC.

The chain employs TRBV6-5 and TRBJ2-7; TRBD2 is a possible D gene (6 bases). CDR1 and CDR2 (germline): MNHEY, SVGAGI. V lost 5 bases to trimming and J lost 4 bases, with 12 bases between them. The CDR3 is made up of 13 amino acids. DNA for the CDR3: TGTGCCAGCAGTCCTTCGGGGAGGTACGAGCAGTACGTC. This translates into CASSPSGRYEQYV.

Comments on this clone: Other DNA sequences within the sample encode an identical CDR3. The genes are TRBV7-8 and TRBJ2-2; a weak D match, TRBD2 (5 bases). Germline CDR1 reads SGHVS; CDR2 reads FQNEAQ. The CDR3 covers 14 residues. Trimming shortened V by 3 bases and J by 1 base, and 6 bases separated the two germline ends. CDR3 sequence (DNA): TGTGCCAGCAGCTTGGGGAGGAACACCGGGGAGCTGTTTTTT. This gives the protein CASSLGRNTGELFF.

This rearrangement joins TRBV5-1 to TRBJ2-5; 7 positions match TRBD2. The CDR3 runs to 15 residues. J gave up 2 bases and V 2 bases, and 6 bases lay outside the gene matches. Per the germline V gene, CDR1 is SGHRS and CDR2 is YFSETQ. DNA of the CDR3: TGCGCCAGCAGCTTATTAGGGACTACTCAAGAGACCCAGTACTTC. The encoded protein is CASSLLGTTQETQYF.

The genes are TRBV4-1 and TRBJ2-7; 9 bases agree with TRBD1. This CDR3 is built from 15 residues. Germline V gene sequence: CDR1 MGHRA, CDR2 YSYEKL. The trim removed 0 bases at V and 5 bases at J, leaving 5 bases unmatched. The CDR3 protein is CASSQDRGTGNEQYF. Written as DNA, the CDR3 is TGCGCCAGCAGCCAAGATCGCGGGACAGGGAACGAGCAGTACTTC.

The V and J genes are TRBV3-1 (or the pseudogene TRBV3-2) and TRBJ1-2, with TRBD1 matching over 8 bases. There are 15 residues in the CDR3. J was trimmed by 1 base and V by 8 bases; bases with no gene match: 9. The germline V gene encodes CDR1 LGHDT and CDR2 YNNKEL (reference sequence). The CDR3 protein is CASYRGTGVNYGYTF. The CDR3, as DNA: TGTGCCAGCTACCGGGGGACAGGAGTTAACTATGGCTACACCTTC.

The chain couples TRBV29-1 to TRBJ2-5, with 7 bases matching TRBD1. The V gene end was trimmed by 4 bases and the J gene end by 2 bases; junction bases not matched to a gene: 4. Looked up from germline, CDR1 is SQVTM and CDR2 is ANQGSEA. This CDR3 has 13 amino acids. CDR3 amino acids: CSVGGRGQETQYF. The CDR3 bases are TGCAGCGTTGGTGGCAGGGGGCAAGAGACCCAGTACTTC.

The chain links TRBV9 to TRBJ2-2; a possible D gene is TRBD1 (6 bases). CDR1 is SGDLS, CDR2 YYNGEE, per germline. The V end was cut by 2 bases, the J end by 6 bases, with 8 bases between. The CDR3 has 13 residues. CDR3 DNA: TGTGCCAGCAGCGTTTGGACAGCCGGGGAGCTGTTTTTT. It encodes CASSVWTAGELFF.

The chain has TRBV4-1 and TRBJ1-2; 7 positions match TRBD1. The CDR3 length is 19 residues. Germline V gene data show CDR1 as MGHRA and CDR2 as YSYEKL. The trim removed 0 bases at V and 3 bases at J, leaving 16 bases unmatched. CDR3 sequence reads: CASSQDFGTANGGDYGYTF. In nucleotides, the CDR3 is TGCGCCAGCAGCCAAGATTTTGGGACAGCAAACGGGGGTGACTATGGCTACACCTTC.

The chain carries TRBV2 and TRBJ1-1; 7 bases are a match to TRBD1. The germline CDR1 and CDR2 sequences are SNHLY and FYNNEI. The CDR3 is made up of 15 amino acids. The V segment lost 7 bases and the J segment 1 base; nucleotides outside the gene matches: 9. The CDR3 DNA reads as TGTGCCAGCACCCTGGGACAGTCGAGGAACACTGAAGCTTTCTTT. This sequence encodes CASTLGQSRNTEAFF.